This T cell receptor (beta chain) was sequenced in a study of T cell responses to AZD1222 COVID-19 vaccine (dated by TCRdb to about 2021). With regard to the full study: AZD1222 recipients given second doses at about 4 weeks or at about 12 weeks were pooled, since spike-specific TCR depth and breadth were not found to differ between the two schedules. TCR sequencing was performed for 230 to 250 trial participants, of whom about 200 were given two doses of AZD1222 and some 26 were given two doses of MenACWY control vaccine. Enrollment into the trials was organized by age into subgroups of 18-55, 56-69 and 70-plus years, and those subgroups contained roughly 150, 30 and 60 TCR-sequenced participants, respectively. Summary of the overall study and its limitations: Spike-specific TCR breadth and depth rose significantly after two AZD1222 doses compared with day 0 and with MenACWY recipients. Because no day 14 peak-response samples were available, the repertoires could be characterized only after the peak T cell response. Reportedly, almost half of the unique spike-specific TCRs recognized epitopes lying outside the regions that are mutated in the B.1.351 and B.1.1.7 variants. Most participants were white British and females outnumbered males, and the authors suggested that clonal diversity may have been underestimated. The whole spike protein was spanned by vaccine-associated CD4 TCRs, and dominant responses were seen in regions 160-218 and 743-854. In the small 56-69-year group, the increase in depth fell short of significance, most likely because of low power. Conclusions about previously exposed vaccinees were limited because only six AZD1222 recipients were SARS-CoV-2 seropositive at baseline.

Note on this clone: The antigen it recognizes is unknown. No clone much larger than this one lies a single base away; base qualities are absent.

The CDR3 regions of human TCRbeta chains were analyzed by immunosequencing. Per the authors' processing: Repertoire TCRs were matched against a reference library of SARS-CoV-2-specific TCRs generated with the MIRA antigen-specificity platform. Breadth meant the fraction of unique TCRs that were SARS-CoV-2-associated, whereas depth meant the fraction of total T cells that were SARS-CoV-2-associated. Using the MIRA data, every spike-specific TCR was mapped to the spike region that the TCR reacted to and assigned to either a CD4 or a CD8 class. Log10-transformed breadth and depth values were compared by one-way ANOVA with Sidak's multiple comparisons tests. TCRdb carries this immuneACCESS record with in-frame sequences only. Its versions omit some clonotypes, under half of them owing to an unresolved V gene in the studies checked, with the rest unexplained. From that table come the V and J calls and clone size; the DNA was used to work out D and trimming. The sample has some 170,000 clones on record, over 85% of them singletons. Of the sample, 2% to 3% falls within the top ten clones.

Trimming costs V 2 bases and J 4 bases, and their ends lie 6 bases apart. CDR1 and CDR2 are drawn from the germline V gene: MNHNS, SASEGT. The CDR3 spans 13 residues, from the cysteine through the phenylalanine. Only the CDR3 part of the read is kept: 39 bases, read in frame from the first base. Reading the label with the study, this specimen's time point is: baseline before first vaccination. Samples from vaccinated people were obtained from the UK trials COV001 and COV002, which included a single-blind randomized controlled phase 2/3 trial of AZD1222 (ChAdOx1 nCoV-19) in healthy adults. For TCRbeta chain sequencing, PBMC samples were collected from trial participants at day 0 and at day 28 after the second dose.

Sequenced here: peripheral blood, sampled on day 0 of AZD1222 vaccination. The chain links TRBV6-1 with TRBJ1-3, and possibly TRBD1, on 6 matching bases. The receptor was derived from an adult in good health. The CDR3 loop reads CASSETGGNTIYF. The DNA sequence is as follows: TGTGCCAGCAGTGAAACAGGGGGAAACACCATATATTTT.